This T cell receptor beta chain is from a study of vaccination effects on CD4 cells after COVID-19. V was trimmed by 5 bases and J by 0 bases, leaving 9 bases between them. This CDR3 comprises 15 residues. CDR1 and CDR2 (germline): SGHRS, YFSETQ. General study findings and limits: Cross-reactivity toward common cold coronaviruses was confined to only 1 of 255 vaccine-induced clones in healthy vaccinees.

This clone was observed once. Its cognate antigen is unknown. Ahead of sequencing, the ViraFEST assay grew antigen-specific CD4+ T cells using viral peptide pools. An approximately ten-day culture period preceded the isolation of CD4+ T cells. Participants were vaccinated with two doses of either the BNT162b2 or mRNA-1273 vaccine. Nucleocapsid antibody tests were negative, and the vaccine recipients had no prior SARS-CoV-2 infection. Assay used: immunoSEQ multiplex PCR; TCRdb lists only in-frame clones, some missing. This sample has fewer than 30,000 clones, with 80% to 90% found just once. The V call is TRBV5-1, the J call TRBJ2-6; D remains unclear. The clonotype comes from a human donor who received a COVID-19 vaccine. Some clones in this sample may be carry-over from other donors' samples. The starting material was CD4+ T cells from PBMCs cultured with HCoV-NL63 spike peptides, obtained after COVID-19 vaccination. The DNA for the CDR3 is TGCGCCAGCAGTGCCGTTAGCTCTGGGGCCAACGTCCTGACTTTC. Amino acids: CASSAVSSGANVLTF.